Listed below are T cell receptor beta chains from one sample, sequenced in a study of shared clonotypes between healthy human individuals. The assay was immunoSEQ multiplex PCR, and TCRdb's table has in-frame clones only and misses some. The repertoire holds about 680,000 clones, with 92% as singletons. The sequenced sample consisted of naive CD8+ T cells sorted from blood. The receptors were sampled from a man in his thirties or forties in good health. CDR3s include the opening cysteine and the closing phenylalanine or tryptophan. A D gene is named only where the DNA matches it firmly. A row's size may be missing; if present it is once, few, many or a size class.

clone size	V gene	D gene	J gene	CDR3 protein	CDR3 DNA
.	TRBV27	.	TRBJ2-1	CASSFRPGLLFEFF	TGTGCCAGCAGTTTCCGGCCCGGTCTGCTCTTCGAGTTCTTC
.	TRBV30	.	TRBJ2-7	CAWSIGQEYEQYF	TGTGCCTGGAGTATAGGACAAGAATACGAGCAGTACTTC
.	TRBV6-6	.	TRBJ2-5	CASLFGPGTVQETQYF	TGTGCCAGCTTGTTCGGACCGGGGACGGTACAAGAGACCCAGTACTTC
.	TRBV28	TRBD1	TRBJ1-5	CASSLWTGEYQPQHF	TGTGCCAGCAGTTTATGGACAGGGGAATACCAGCCCCAGCATTTT
.	TRBV19	.	TRBJ1-1	CASTSNTEAFF	TGTGCCAGCACTAGCAACACTGAAGCTTTCTTT
.	TRBV11-2	TRBD2	TRBJ2-3	CASSLDRGGLDTQYF	TGTGCCAGCAGCTTAGATCGGGGAGGGTTAGATACGCAGTATTTT
.	TRBV7-8	.	TRBJ1-1	CASSLDGGPNTEAFF	TGTGCCAGCAGCTTAGATGGTGGGCCGAACACTGAAGCTTTCTTT
.	TRBV7-9	.	TRBJ1-2	CASRPSLGGRNYGYTF	TGTGCCAGCAGACCTAGTCTGGGAGGGAGAAACTATGGCTACACCTTC
.	TRBV5-1	TRBD2	TRBJ2-1	CASSLDLAGGPGPYNEQFF	TGCGCCAGCAGCTTGGACCTAGCGGGAGGGCCGGGGCCCTACAATGAGCAGTTCTTC
.	TRBV5-1	.	TRBJ2-7	CASKGDGYEQYF	TGCGCCAGCAAAGGGGACGGTTACGAGCAGTACTTC
.	TRBV13	TRBD1	TRBJ2-4	CASSPSPGTVAMVAKNIQYF	TGTGCCAGCAGTCCCTCTCCCGGGACAGTAGCGATGGTAGCCAAAAACATTCAGTACTTC
.	TRBV4-1	.	TRBJ2-1	CASSQNAREQFF	TGCGCCAGCAGCCAAAATGCACGTGAGCAGTTCTTC
.	TRBV11-3	.	TRBJ2-6	CASSSLGANVLTF	TGTGCCAGCAGCTCGCTAGGGGCCAACGTCCTGACTTTC
once	TRBV13	.	TRBJ2-3	CASSLALQAQGADTQYF	TGTGCCAGCAGCTTAGCCCTACAGGCACAAGGGGCGGATACGCAGTATTTT
.	TRBV5-1	.	TRBJ2-1	CASSSLGGKSYNEQFF	TGCGCCAGCAGCTCCCTTGGCGGGAAATCCTACAATGAGCAGTTCTTC
.	TRBV6-1	.	TRBJ1-1	CAGRTVMNTEAFF	TGTGCCGGCCGGACAGTTATGAACACTGAAGCTTTCTTT
.	TRBV23-1	.	TRBJ1-2	CASSQFSLPNYGYTF	TGCGCCAGCAGCCAATTCTCCCTACCTAACTATGGCTACACCTTC
.	TRBV5-1	.	TRBJ2-7	CASSLGTSSYEQYF	TGCGCCAGCAGCTTAGGGACATCCTCCTACGAGCAGTACTTC
.	TRBV28	.	TRBJ2-7	CASSLEPANEQYF	TGTGCCAGCAGCCTAGAACCAGCCAACGAGCAGTACTTC
.	TRBV27	TRBD2	TRBJ2-7	CASSPSGSLYEQYF	TGTGCCAGCAGTCCCAGCGGGAGTCTCTACGAGCAGTACTTC
.	TRBV29-1	TRBD2	TRBJ2-7	CSVLAGVAYEQYF	TGCAGCGTTCTAGCGGGAGTAGCCTACGAGCAGTACTTC
.	TRBV28	.	TRBJ1-5	CASSLGREWRENQPQHF	TGTGCCAGCAGTTTAGGGAGGGAATGGAGGGAGAATCAGCCCCAGCATTTT
.	TRBV7-9	.	TRBJ2-7	CASSLWDAQPAEQYF	TGTGCCAGCAGCTTATGGGACGCGCAACCGGCCGAGCAGTACTTC
.	TRBV14	.	TRBJ2-2	CASSQIGENTGELFF	TGTGCCAGCAGCCAAATAGGGGAAAACACCGGGGAGCTGTTTTTT
once	TRBV7-8	TRBD1	TRBJ2-2	CASSLAGTGRTGELFF	TGTGCCAGCAGTCTCGCCGGGACAGGGCGAACCGGGGAGCTGTTTTTT
once	TRBV4-1	TRBD2	TRBJ2-3	CASSPSGGPASTDTQYF	TGCGCCAGCAGCCCCTCGGGGGGGCCCGCTAGCACAGATACGCAGTATTTT
.	TRBV29-1	.	TRBJ2-7	CSVTSLSGTKSYEQYF	TGCAGCGTCACCTCCCTGTCCGGGACAAAATCCTACGAGCAGTACTTC
.	TRBV9	TRBD2	TRBJ2-5	CASSGSSGRETQYF	TGTGCCAGCAGCGGTTCTAGCGGGAGAGAGACCCAGTACTTC
.	TRBV29-1	TRBD2	TRBJ2-2	CSVEDLTSGTNTGELFF	TGCAGCGTTGAAGATCTGACTAGCGGAACGAACACCGGGGAGCTGTTTTTT
.	TRBV19	.	TRBJ2-1	CASSIIGLANEQFF	TGTGCCAGTAGTATTATTGGTCTAGCCAATGAGCAGTTCTTC
.	TRBV29-1	.	TRBJ2-7	CSVEGEVEGAGRSYEQYF	TGCAGCGTTGAAGGGGAGGTCGAGGGGGCAGGGCGCTCCTACGAGCAGTACTTC
.	TRBV5-6	.	TRBJ2-5	CASSLGGHETQYF	TGTGCCAGCAGCTTGGGCGGGCACGAGACCCAGTACTTC
.	TRBV5-4	TRBD1	TRBJ2-7	CASSFTGGSYEQYF	TGTGCCAGCAGCTTCACAGGGGGCTCCTACGAGCAGTACTTC
once	TRBV10-1	TRBD1	TRBJ1-1	CASSESQGWTEAFF	TGCGCCAGCAGTGAGTCACAGGGGTGGACTGAAGCTTTCTTT
.	TRBV28	.	TRBJ2-7	CASSSGGSHYEQYF	TGTGCCAGCAGTTCAGGTGGGAGTCACTACGAGCAGTACTTC
.	TRBV19	.	TRBJ1-5	CASSIILGSGGNQPQHF	TGTGCCAGTAGTATAATTTTAGGGTCGGGCGGCAATCAGCCCCAGCATTTT
.	TRBV19	.	TRBJ2-1	CASSIVGSYNEQFF	TGTGCCAGTAGTATAGTGGGCTCCTACAATGAGCAGTTCTTC
.	TRBV11-2	TRBD1	TRBJ2-2	CASSLLMGQGNTGELFF	TGTGCCAGCAGCTTATTAATGGGACAGGGGAACACCGGGGAGCTGTTTTTT
.	TRBV7-9	TRBD2	TRBJ2-7	CASSLWTSGSSYEQYF	TGTGCCAGCAGCCTGTGGACTAGCGGGAGTTCCTACGAGCAGTACTTC
.	TRBV25-1	.	TRBJ2-7	CASSDRGHLYEQYF	TGTGCCAGCAGTGATCGGGGACACCTTTACGAGCAGTACTTC
.	TRBV11-2	.	TRBJ2-2	CASSPFPGELFF	TGTGCCAGCAGCCCCTTCCCCGGGGAGCTGTTTTTT
.	TRBV27	TRBD2	TRBJ2-2	CASSSGTNTGELFF	TGTGCCAGCAGTAGCGGGACGAACACCGGGGAGCTGTTTTTT
.	TRBV27	TRBD1	TRBJ1-2	CASSFTDRVTGYTF	TGTGCCAGCAGTTTCACTGACAGGGTGACCGGCTACACCTTC
.	TRBV5-1	TRBD1	TRBJ1-1	CASSPRQGTLEAFF	TGCGCCAGCAGCCCCCGACAGGGGACCCTTGAAGCTTTCTTT
.	TRBV6-5	TRBD2	TRBJ2-7	CASSPGLAELYEQYF	TGTGCCAGCAGTCCGGGACTAGCGGAGCTTTACGAGCAGTACTTC
.	TRBV27	TRBD1	TRBJ2-7	CASSSTGVPFSYEQYF	TGTGCCAGCAGCAGTACAGGGGTCCCTTTTTCCTACGAGCAGTACTTC